This T cell receptor (beta chain) was sequenced during a study of monozygotic twins with inflammatory bowel disease. Investigators made cDNA in eight separate reactions per sample. No DNA is given; TCRdb re-called the 5' RACE reads and lists each CDR3 protein once. Recorded for this sample: some 160,000 distinct CDR3 sequences. Study-wide results and caveats: There were differing immunosuppressive treatments, which may have added variability to patient repertoires.

CDR3 length: 11 amino acids. The germline gives CDR1 MDHEN, CDR2 SYDVKM. Remarks on this clonotype: Its antigen is not identified.

The chain is built from TRBV28 and TRBJ2-7; TCRdb calls TRBD2, which cannot be checked without DNA. The TCR was taken from a human donor with ulcerative colitis or Crohn's disease, or a healthy co-twin of an affected twin (not recorded which). Input material: blood. The CDR3 sequence is CASSLRREQYF.